This T cell receptor (beta chain) was captured in a study of immune cell composition in non-small cell lung cancer. J gave up 9 bases and V 5 bases, and 16 bases lay outside the gene matches. The CDR3 covers 17 residues. CDR1 is PRHDT, CDR2 FYEKMQ, per germline (reference sequence). Produced via immunoSEQ multiplex PCR; TCRdb's table is partial and in-frame only. The repertoire includes about 4,800 clones, roughly 74% of them detected once, and roughly 17% sits in the top ten. The source material was lung tumor tissue. This chain connects TRBV13 to TRBJ2-1; TRBD2 matches at 10 bases. The source is a human donor with non-small cell lung cancer. The CDR3 loop reads CASSPRLKSGGAGEQFF. The CDR3 coding sequence is TGTGCCAGCAGCCCCCGACTGAAGAGCGGGGGGGCGGGTGAGCAGTTCTTC. The full variable domain, with the rest looked up from reference TRBV13 and TRBJ2-1, is AAGVIQSPRHLIKEKRETATLKCYPIPRHDTVYWYQQGPGQDPQFLISFYEKMQSDKGSIPDRFSAQQFSDYHSELNMSSLELGDSALYFCASSPRLKSGGAGEQFFGPGTRLTVL.